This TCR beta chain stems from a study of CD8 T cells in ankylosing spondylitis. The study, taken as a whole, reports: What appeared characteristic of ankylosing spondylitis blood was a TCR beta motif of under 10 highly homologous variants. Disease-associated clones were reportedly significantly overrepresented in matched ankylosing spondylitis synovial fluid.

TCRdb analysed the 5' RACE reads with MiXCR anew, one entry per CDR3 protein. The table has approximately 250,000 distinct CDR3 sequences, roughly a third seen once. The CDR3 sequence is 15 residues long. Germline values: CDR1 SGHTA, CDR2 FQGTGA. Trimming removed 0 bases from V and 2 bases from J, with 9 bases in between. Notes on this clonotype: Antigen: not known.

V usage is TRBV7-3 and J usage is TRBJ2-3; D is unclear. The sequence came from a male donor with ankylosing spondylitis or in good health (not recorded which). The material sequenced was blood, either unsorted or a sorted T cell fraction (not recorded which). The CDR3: CASSLTIQYTDTQYF. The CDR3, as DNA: TGTGCCAGCAGCTTAACGATCCAGTACACAGATACGCAGTATTTT.